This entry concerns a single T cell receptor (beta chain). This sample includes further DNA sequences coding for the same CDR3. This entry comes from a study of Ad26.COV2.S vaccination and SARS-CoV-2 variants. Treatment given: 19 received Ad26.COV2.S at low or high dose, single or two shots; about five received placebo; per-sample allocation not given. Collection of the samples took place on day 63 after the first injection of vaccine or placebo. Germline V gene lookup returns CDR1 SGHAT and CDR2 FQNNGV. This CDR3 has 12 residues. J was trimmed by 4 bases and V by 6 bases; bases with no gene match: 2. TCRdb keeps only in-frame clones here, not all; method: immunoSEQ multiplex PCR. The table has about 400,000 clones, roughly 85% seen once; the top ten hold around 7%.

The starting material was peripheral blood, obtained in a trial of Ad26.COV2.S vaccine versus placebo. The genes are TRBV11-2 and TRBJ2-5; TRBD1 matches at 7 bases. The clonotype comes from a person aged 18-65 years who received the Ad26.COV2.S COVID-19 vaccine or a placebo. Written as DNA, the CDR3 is TGTGCCAGCAGTTGGGACAGAGAGACCCAGTACTTC. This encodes CASSWDRETQYF.